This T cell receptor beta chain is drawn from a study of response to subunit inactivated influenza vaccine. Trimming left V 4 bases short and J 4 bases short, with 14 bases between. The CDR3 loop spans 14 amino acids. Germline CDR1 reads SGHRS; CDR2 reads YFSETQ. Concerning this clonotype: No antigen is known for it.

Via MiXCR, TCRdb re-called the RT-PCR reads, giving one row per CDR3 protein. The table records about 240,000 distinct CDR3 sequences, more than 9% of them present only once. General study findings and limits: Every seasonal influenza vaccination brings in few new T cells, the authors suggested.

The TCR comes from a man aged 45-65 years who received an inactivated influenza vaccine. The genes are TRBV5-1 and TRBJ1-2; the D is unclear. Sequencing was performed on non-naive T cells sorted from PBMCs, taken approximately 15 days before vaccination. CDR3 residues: CASSLRRPTYGYTF. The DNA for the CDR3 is TGCGCCAGCAGCCTCCGAAGACCGACCTATGGCTACACCTTC.